One sample yielded the 32 T cell receptor beta chains listed below, sequenced in a study of cytomegalovirus exposure and HLA in healthy donors. The PCR had 60 Vbeta and 13 Jbeta primers. Clones were read by immunoSEQ multiplex PCR, and TCRdb kept only the in-frame ones, dropping some. The table shows about 98,000 clones, with under 70% occurring only once. Sequenced: PBMCs. These receptors all stem from a man in his fifties in good health and CMV-seronegative.

The chain has TRBV29-1 and TRBJ1-1; 7 bases are shared with TRBD1. After removal of 4 bases from V and 4 bases from J, the junction contained 12 bases not matched to a gene. Germline V gene lookup returns CDR1 SQVTM and CDR2 ANQGSEA. This CDR3 contains 15 residues. The CDR3 is CSVVRQGGLGTEAFF. Here the CDR3 DNA reads TGCAGCGTTGTCCGACAGGGTGGTTTGGGCACTGAAGCTTTCTTT.

The table lists this clone with a few counts. This chain connects TRBV19 to TRBJ2-7, with D possibly TRBD1 on 5 matching bases. With 4 bases removed from V and 0 bases from J, the gap between germline ends came to 19 bases. This CDR3 region has 17 residues. Germline CDR1 LNHDA, CDR2 SQIVND (reference sequence). CDR3 sequence reads: CASSTAAGFASSYEQYF. CDR3 DNA sequence: TGTGCCAGTAGTACCGCCGCAGGGTTTGCGAGCTCCTACGAGCAGTACTTC.

The rearrangement uses TRBV2 and TRBJ2-3, with 11 bases aligning to TRBD2. The CDR3 totals 16 residues. Germline V lookup: CDR1 SNHLY, CDR2 FYNNEI. The trim removed 7 bases at V and 5 bases at J, leaving 11 bases unmatched. The CDR3: CASKGLAGFTGDTQYF. In DNA, the CDR3 is TGTGCCAGCAAAGGACTAGCGGGTTTTACCGGAGATACGCAGTATTTT. Drawing the rest from reference TRBV2 and TRBJ2-3, the complete variable domain is EPEVTQTPSHQVTQMGQEVILRCVPISNHLYFYWYRQILGQKVEFLVSFYNNEISEKSEIFDDQFSVERPDGSNFTLKIRSTKLEDSAMYFCASKGLAGFTGDTQYFGPGTRLTVL.

This clone has only one observation. The V gene is TRBV19, the J gene TRBJ1-5, with D tentatively TRBD1 (5 bases). Trimming left V 3 bases short and J 3 bases short, with 12 bases between. The CDR3 covers 15 residues. Germline-derived CDR1 and CDR2 are LNHDA and SQIVND (reference sequence). The CDR3 bases are TGTGCCAGTAGTATCGCTCGACAGATCAATCAGCCCCAGCATTTT. Protein: CASSIARQINQPQHF.

A few counts support this clone. The rearrangement uses TRBV19 and TRBJ1-1; perhaps TRBD1 as D (5 bases). The V end lost 6 bases, the J end lost 1 base, and 12 bases lay between the germline ends. The CDR3 has 14 amino acids. Germline V gene sequence: CDR1 LNHDA, CDR2 SQIVND (reference sequence). The CDR3 sequence: CASRTTTGNTEAFF. The CDR3 DNA reads as TGTGCCAGTAGGACCACAACAGGGAACACTGAAGCTTTCTTT.

The chain joins TRBV21-1 to TRBJ1-2; the table's TRBD1 call for D was not verified on the DNA. TRBV21-1 is termed a pseudogene. The CDR3 has 16 residues. For the CDR3, the DNA is TGTGCCAGCAGCAAAAGGAGAAGACAGGGCCAGGTATGGTACACCTTC. Its translation: CASSKRRRQGQVWYTF.

The chain uses TRBV5-1 and TRBJ1-1; D unclear. The CDR3 covers 15 residues. Trimming cost V 0 bases and J 2 bases, with 11 bases left between them. CDR1 SGHRS and CDR2 YFSETQ come from the germline V gene. The CDR3 spells CASSLDPRVNTEAFF. Written as DNA, the CDR3 is TGCGCCAGCAGCTTGGACCCGAGGGTAAACACTGAAGCTTTCTTT. Drawing the rest from reference TRBV5-1 and TRBJ1-1, the complete variable domain is KAGVTQTPRYLIKTRGQQVTLSCSPISGHRSVSWYQQTPGQGLQFLFEYFSETQRNKGNFPGRFSGRQFSNSRSEMNVSTLELGDSALYLCASSLDPRVNTEAFFGQGTRLTVV.

The V gene is TRBV5-8, the J gene TRBJ1-1; 12 bases agree with TRBD1. The CDR3 loop spans 17 amino acids. Per the germline V gene, CDR1 is SGHTS and CDR2 is YDEGEE. Losses at the gene ends were 4 bases for V and 1 base for J; bases not matched to a gene: 8. For the CDR3, the DNA is TGTGCCAGCAGCCCCAGTCCGGGACAGGGGGCGAACACTGAAGCTTTCTTT. Translating gives CASSPSPGQGANTEAFF.

The rearrangement joins TRBV28 to TRBJ1-4; the D is unclear. V lost 6 bases, J lost 3 bases, and 20 bases lay in between. CDR3 length equals 17 residues. CDR1 is MDHEN, CDR2 SYDVKM, per germline. CDR3 in DNA: TGTGCCAGCAGCAACCCAATTCTGGGAGTGGCTAATGAAAAACTGTTTTTT. Its protein is CASSNPILGVANEKLFF. The whole variable domain, filled in from reference TRBV28 and TRBJ1-4, reads DVKVTQSSRYLVKRTGEKVFLECVQDMDHENMFWYRQDPGLGLRLIYFSYDVKMKEKGDIPEGYSVSREKKERFSLILESASTNQTSMYLCASSNPILGVANEKLFFGSGTQLSVL.

The gene calls are TRBV7-9 and TRBJ2-7; D gene uncertain. The V end was cut by 3 bases, the J end by 2 bases, with 2 bases between. The CDR3 sequence is 11 residues long. CDR1 and CDR2 (germline): SEHNR, FQNEAQ (reference sequence). The DNA for the CDR3 is TGTGCCAGCAGCTTCACCTACGAGCAGTACTTC. Translation gives CASSFTYEQYF. Drawing the rest from reference TRBV7-9 and TRBJ2-7, the complete variable domain is DTGVSQNPRHKITKRGQNVTFRCDPISEHNRLYWYRQTLGQGPEFLTYFQNEAQLEKSRLLSDRFSAERPKGSFSTLEIQRTEQGDSAMYLCASSFTYEQYFGPGTRLTVT.

A single count supports this clone. The germline gene is not matched at one end of the junction; a read error may be the cause. The chain has TRBV25-1 and TRBJ2-5, with D uncertain. This CDR3 has 13 residues. CDR1 MGHDK and CDR2 SYGVNS come from the germline V gene. The CDR3 spells CARSIAVQETQYF. CDR3 DNA sequence: TGTGCCCGCAGCATCGCGGTCCAAGAGACCCAGTACTTC.

This rearrangement joins TRBV2 to TRBJ1-2; possible D gene TRBD1, 6 bases. CDR1 and CDR2 (germline): SNHLY, FYNNEI. V dropped 4 bases and J dropped 4 bases, with 10 bases sitting between them. CDR3 length: 13 residues. The CDR3 is CASSAAGVYGYTF. The CDR3 DNA sequence: TGTGCCAGCAGTGCGGCAGGGGTCTATGGCTACACCTTC.

The CDR3 spells CASSPLWTVNTGELFF. Here the CDR3 DNA reads TGTGCCAGCAGCCCACTTTGGACAGTAAACACCGGGGAGCTGTTTTTT. V usage is TRBV9 and J usage is TRBJ2-2; D may be TRBD1 (6 bases). Between the trimmed V and J ends, which lost 4 bases and 2 bases, there was a span of 15 bases. CDR3 size: 16 residues. Germline loops: CDR1 SGDLS, CDR2 YYNGEE.

The chain carries TRBV27 and TRBJ1-5; possible D gene TRBD1, 6 bases. The V gene lost 5 bases and the J gene lost 5 bases, with 13 bases spanning the gap. Germline V lookup: CDR1 MNHEY, CDR2 SMNVEV (reference sequence). This CDR3 contains 14 residues. CDR3 amino acids: CASSMRGADQPQHF. CDR3 coding DNA: TGTGCCAGCAGTATGCGGGGGGCAGATCAGCCCCAGCATTTT.

In its sample, this clone was seen a few times. The chain couples TRBV6-1 to TRBJ1-3, with a weak D call TRBD1 (6 bases). V lost 3 bases to trimming and J lost 8 bases, with 14 bases between them. The CDR3 runs 14 residues. The germline gives CDR1 MNHNS, CDR2 SASEGT. The CDR3 DNA follows: TGTGCCAGCAGTGAGAGGACATCAGGGGACACCATATATTTT. Its protein product is CASSERTSGDTIYF.

The CDR3 DNA is TGTGCCAGCAAAGGGGGCCATCAGGGCAATGAGCAGTTCTTC. It codes for CASKGGHQGNEQFF. This chain links TRBV7-2 with TRBJ2-1; 7 positions match TRBD1. Losses at the gene ends were 7 bases for V and 6 bases for J; bases not matched to a gene: 9. Germline CDR1 reads SGHTA; CDR2 reads FQGNSA. CDR3 length equals 14 residues.

The count of this clone is one. This chain joins TRBV5-1 and TRBJ2-6; TRBD2 matches at 11 bases. The CDR3 consists of 17 residues. After removal of 2 bases from V and 0 bases from J, the junction contained 1 base not matched to a gene. The V gene's germline CDR1 is SGHRS and CDR2 YFSETQ. The CDR3 sequence: CASSFGLAGSGANVLTF. Written as DNA, the CDR3 is TGCGCCAGCAGCTTCGGACTAGCGGGCTCTGGGGCCAACGTCCTGACTTTC.

The chain links TRBV7-9 to TRBJ1-2, with D possibly being TRBD1 (6 bases). V was clipped by 5 bases and J by 0 bases, with 19 bases between them. CDR3 length equals 17 residues. The germline CDR1 and CDR2 sequences are SEHNR and FQNEAQ (reference sequence). The CDR3 DNA reads as TGTGCCAGCAGCCCAGAGCCCTCCAGGGGAGCTAACTATGGCTACACCTTC. This gives the protein CASSPEPSRGANYGYTF.

CDR3 coding DNA: TGTGCCAGCAGCGTAGTTGGAGGGCGAGTCACCGGGGAGCTGTTTTTT. Translation gives CASSVVGGRVTGELFF. The genes are TRBV9 and TRBJ2-2, with D perhaps TRBD2 (6 bases). Germline CDR1 is SGDLS and CDR2 is YYNGEE. CDR3 length: 16 amino acids. Trimming pared 0 bases from V and 4 bases from J, leaving 13 bases between.

The V and J genes are TRBV27 and TRBJ2-1; TRBD1 matches at 7 bases. This CDR3 is built from 14 residues. In germline, CDR1 is MNHEY, CDR2 SMNVEV (reference sequence). The ends lost 6 bases at V and 4 bases at J; junction bases unmatched: 6. The CDR3 sequence: CASRPGQTYNEQFF. In DNA form, the CDR3 reads TGTGCCAGCAGACCGGGACAGACATACAATGAGCAGTTCTTC.

The chain recombines TRBV28 with TRBJ1-6, with 7 positions matching TRBD1. CDR3 length: 15 residues. CDR1 is MDHEN and CDR2 is SYDVKM in the germline V gene. Trimming removed 6 bases from V and 0 bases from J; junction bases left unmatched: 2. Written as DNA, the CDR3 is TGTGCCAGCAGGACAGGGAGCTCCTATAATTCACCCCTCCACTTT. This gives the protein CASRTGSSYNSPLHF. Looking up the rest from reference TRBV28 and TRBJ1-6 gives the full variable domain: DVKVTQSSRYLVKRTGEKVFLECVQDMDHENMFWYRQDPGLGLRLIYFSYDVKMKEKGDIPEGYSVSREKKERFSLILESASTNQTSMYLCASRTGSSYNSPLHFGNGTRLTVT.

This clone was detected once. The gene calls are TRBV27 and TRBJ1-1; a possible D gene is TRBD1 (5 bases). The CDR3 loop spans 13 amino acids. The germline CDR1 and CDR2 sequences are MNHEY and SMNVEV (reference sequence). V lost 2 bases and J 5 bases, leaving 9 bases between the germline ends. This chain's CDR3 is CASSLSRATEAFF. CDR3 sequence (DNA): TGTGCCAGCAGTTTAAGCAGGGCAACTGAAGCTTTCTTT.

The rearrangement links TRBV19 to TRBJ2-3, with 10 bases fitting TRBD2. With 6 bases clipped from V and 3 bases from J, the junction kept 3 bases outside the gene matches. This CDR3 has 14 residues. Germline loops: CDR1 LNHDA, CDR2 SQIVND (reference sequence). The CDR3 DNA reads TGTGCCAGTAGGAGAGCGGGAGGGACAGATACGCAGTATTTT. Amino acid sequence: CASRRAGGTDTQYF.

The chain combines TRBV18 with TRBJ1-5; possible D gene TRBD1, 5 bases. The CDR3 is 14 residues long. Per germline, CDR1 KGHSH and CDR2 LQKENI. Trimming took off 2 bases at V and 11 bases at J, with 16 bases between the two ends. CDR3 amino acids: CASSPWGGQRAQHF. The CDR3 nucleotides read TGTGCCAGCTCACCATGGGGCGGCCAACGGGCCCAGCATTTT. Filled out from reference TRBV18 and TRBJ1-5, the complete variable domain reads NAGVMQNPRHLVRRRGQEARLRCSPMKGHSHVYWYRQLPEEGLKFMVYLQKENIIDESGMPKERFSAEFPKEGPSILRIQQVVRGDSAAYFCASSPWGGQRAQHFGDGTRLSIL.

The gene calls are TRBV19 and TRBJ1-2, with D possibly TRBD1 on 6 matching bases. The germline V gene has CDR1 LNHDA and CDR2 SQIVND (reference sequence). CDR3 length: 14 residues. V lost 5 bases, J lost 4 bases, and 14 bases lay in between. The CDR3 is CASSFRGRGYGYTF. The CDR3 DNA follows: TGTGCCAGTAGTTTCAGGGGACGAGGCTATGGCTACACCTTC.

This clone has only a few counts. The chain is built from TRBV7-8 and TRBJ2-1; 7 bases match TRBD2. In germline, CDR1 is SGHVS, CDR2 FQNEAQ. The CDR3 is 13 residues long. V lost 11 bases, J lost 9 bases, and 13 bases stayed unmatched. For the CDR3, the DNA is TGTGCCCGCTGGGGGGGGGACCTTGTTGAGCAGTTCTTC. Translating gives CARWGGDLVEQFF.

The chain links TRBV11-3 to TRBJ2-1; D is ambiguous. The CDR3 is made up of 14 amino acids. CDR1 and CDR2 (germline): SGHNT, YENEEA. V dropped 5 bases and J dropped 4 bases, with 12 bases sitting between them. The CDR3 nucleotides read TGTGCCAGCAGCCAATCTTGGCCGTACAATGAGCAGTTCTTC. Translating it yields CASSQSWPYNEQFF.

Turning to this clone: At the DNA level, this CDR3 is encoded by other sequences in the same sample as well. The chain joins TRBV7-9 to TRBJ1-1; unclear D gene. There are 15 residues in the CDR3. V dropped 3 bases and J dropped 5 bases, with 16 bases sitting between them. Germline V lookup: CDR1 SEHNR, CDR2 FQNEAQ (reference sequence). The CDR3 protein is CASSFYSTLGTEAFF. The CDR3 DNA reads as TGTGCCAGCAGCTTCTACTCGACCCTCGGGACTGAAGCTTTCTTT.

The chain joins TRBV4-2 to TRBJ2-3, with TRBD2 matching 14 bases. J was trimmed by 4 bases and V by 2 bases; bases with no gene match: 5. This CDR3 is built from 17 residues. Germline V gene lookup returns CDR1 LGHNA and CDR2 YNFKEQ. The CDR3 nucleotides are TGTGCCAGCAGCCAACCGGGACTAGCGGGAGCGGCAGATACGCAGTATTTT. It encodes CASSQPGLAGAADTQYF.

The J gene is TRBJ2-1, the V gene TRBV5-1; the match to TRBD2 covers 7 bases. The CDR3 runs to 13 residues. Losses at the gene ends were 6 bases for V and 2 bases for J; bases not matched to a gene: 2. The germline CDR1 and CDR2 sequences are SGHRS and YFSETQ. CDR3 bases: TGCGCCAGCATGCGGGAGACCTACAATGAGCAGTTCTTC. Protein: CASMRETYNEQFF.

The J gene is TRBJ2-1, the V gene TRBV5-1, with 7 bases identical to TRBD2. The CDR3 extends over 15 amino acids. Per the germline V gene, CDR1 is SGHRS and CDR2 is YFSETQ. Unmatched junction bases numbered 9, after V lost 0 bases and J lost 9 bases. CDR3 region: CASSLAATSGGEQFF. The CDR3 region has the DNA TGCGCCAGCAGCTTGGCCGCCACCTCGGGGGGTGAGCAGTTCTTC.

The rearrangement uses TRBV5-8 and TRBJ2-5; possible D gene TRBD2, 7 bases. The CDR3 sequence is 15 residues long. Trimming removed 4 bases from V and 1 base from J, with 14 bases in between. Germline V gives CDR1 SGHTS, CDR2 YDEGEE. In nucleotides, the CDR3 is TGTGCCAGCAGCCTTGGGAGGGGGAGCCAAGAGACCCAGTACTTC. It encodes CASSLGRGSQETQYF. Full variable domain (rest looked up from reference TRBV5-8 and TRBJ2-5): EAGVTQSPTHLIKTRGQQATLRCSPISGHTSVYWYQQALGLGLQFLLWYDEGEERNRGNFPPRFSGRQFPNYSSELNVNALELEDSALYLCASSLGRGSQETQYFGPGTRLLVL.